The clone carrying this T cell receptor (beta chain) has a handful of counts. This sample is drawn from a study of T-cell reconstitution after alpha-beta-depleted transplantation in children. CDR3 size: 14 residues. The V and J ends lost 9 bases and 0 bases respectively, with 15 bases between them. Germline V gene lookup returns CDR1 ENHRY and CDR2 SYGVKD. Preparing the TCRbeta library involved the use of unique molecular identifiers. One entry per CDR3 protein results from TCRdb running MiXCR on the PCR reads. The profile shows approximately 400,000 distinct CDR3 sequences, 9.5% to 13% of them singletons.

The rearrangement links TRBV10-3 to TRBJ2-7; D perhaps matches TRBD2 (5 bases). The specimen comprised PBMCs from the stem cell graft donor, sampled from the stem cell graft. This receptor was taken from a human donor who donated a stem cell graft to a child with acute myeloid leukemia. The CDR3: CAIGRTGFSYEQYV. The CDR3 DNA reads TGTGCCATTGGTAGGACGGGGTTCTCCTACGAGCAGTACGTC.